This TCR beta chain came from a study of tumor-infiltrating lymphocytes in primary liver carcinoma. Study at large: The study included patients who were men and women aged 30 to 69 years. Yields of productive TCRbeta reads ranged from roughly 3.65 to 7.5 million per sample and were similar across tissue types.

A constant-region primer primed TCR beta cDNA synthesis from roughly 520 ng of total RNA. ARM-PCR, slightly modified, supplied the TCR beta libraries through three nested multiplex PCR rounds. With TRBV1-TRBV30 forward primers and a C-beta reverse primer, the first two PCR rounds were run for 10 cycles each. TCRdb ran MiXCR on the multiplex PCR reads and lists one entry per CDR3 protein. The repertoire consists of about 120,000 distinct CDR3 sequences, with roughly 70% occurring once and the leading ten covering over 8%. Each 20-30 mg portion of unsorted bulk tissue served as the source for co-extraction of RNA and DNA. Chronic HBV infection, untreated so far, was present in the patients. This clonotype appeared once. CDR3 size: 15 residues. V was shortened by 8 bases and J by 5 bases, with 16 bases between the two germline ends. Germline V gene data show CDR1 as MNHNS and CDR2 as SASEGT.

Material for sequencing was tumor-adjacent normal liver tissue. The TCR originated in a woman aged 55-75 years with primary liver carcinoma and hepatitis B virus infection. The V and J genes are TRBV6-1 and TRBJ1-6, with D possibly matching TRBD1 (5 bases). In nucleotides, the CDR3 is TGTGCCAGCTGGATACAGGCGGCGGATAATTCACCCCTCCACTTT. Residues: CASWIQAADNSPLHF.